A selection of T cell receptor beta chains follows, all from one sample in a study of molecular identifiers for immune sequencing clone quantification. In TCRdb, the PCR reads were re-called with MiXCR into one record per CDR3 protein. The sample holds roughly 630,000 distinct CDR3 sequences, around 25% seen once. The sequenced material came from naive CD8+ T cells from blood, with Jurkat cell RNA spiked in. These receptors were taken from a human donor in good health. Some libraries in this study had Jurkat cell RNA spiked in. Both conserved end residues are part of each CDR3. Each record gives: J gene, V gene, clone size, D gene, CDR3 DNA, CDR3 protein. A D gene is named only where the DNA matches it firmly. Only part of the rows carry a size: once, few, many, or a class if the clone is expanded.

j_call: TRBJ2-1
v_call: TRBV3-1
clone_size: NA
d_call: NA
cdr3_nt: TGTGCCAGCAGCCAAGATCGCCCCTCGGGAGCTAGCTCCTACAATGAGCAGTTCTTC
cdr3_aa: CASSQDRPSGASSYNEQFF

j_call: TRBJ1-1
v_call: TRBV30
clone_size: NA
d_call: NA
cdr3_nt: TGTGCCTGGAGTGCGCAAGGGAACACTGAAGCTTTCTTT
cdr3_aa: CAWSAQGNTEAFF

j_call: TRBJ2-7
v_call: TRBV19
clone_size: NA
d_call: NA
cdr3_nt: TGTGCCAGTAGTACCGGACACCCTAACTACGAGCAGTACTTC
cdr3_aa: CASSTGHPNYEQYF

j_call: TRBJ2-7
v_call: TRBV28
clone_size: few
d_call: NA
cdr3_nt: TGTGCCAGCAGCCCTTTCACAGGGTCCCTCTCCTACGAGCAGTACTTC
cdr3_aa: CASSPFTGSLSYEQYF

j_call: TRBJ2-7
v_call: TRBV29-1
clone_size: NA
d_call: NA
cdr3_nt: TGCAGCGTCTCCTGGGGGGCGGTCTACGAGCAGTACTTC
cdr3_aa: CSVSWGAVYEQYF

j_call: TRBJ1-4
v_call: TRBV28
clone_size: many
d_call: NA
cdr3_nt: TGTGCCAGCAGTTTACTTAATACAGGAGAGGAAAAACTGTTTTTT
cdr3_aa: CASSLLNTGEEKLFF

j_call: TRBJ1-1
v_call: TRBV28
clone_size: few
d_call: NA
cdr3_nt: TGTGCCAGCAGTTTCTCCGGGGGGATGAACACTGAAGCTTTCTTT
cdr3_aa: CASSFSGGMNTEAFF

j_call: TRBJ1-6
v_call: TRBV9
clone_size: NA
d_call: NA
cdr3_nt: TGTGCCAGCAGCGTAGCGGTTAGCTCCTATAATTCACCCCTCCACTTT
cdr3_aa: CASSVAVSSYNSPLHF

j_call: TRBJ1-1
v_call: TRBV6-5
clone_size: many
d_call: TRBD1
cdr3_nt: TGTGCCAGCAGTTACGCAGGGGGTGGCACTGAAGCTTTCTTT
cdr3_aa: CASSYAGGGTEAFF

j_call: TRBJ1-1
v_call: TRBV7-9
clone_size: many
d_call: NA
cdr3_nt: TGTGCCAGCAGCTTAGTTGGTGAAGCTTTCTTT
cdr3_aa: CASSLVGEAFF

j_call: TRBJ2-5
v_call: TRBV5-1
clone_size: many
d_call: NA
cdr3_nt: TGCGCCAGCAGCTTCCTTGGGGTCCAAGAGACCCAGTACTTC
cdr3_aa: CASSFLGVQETQYF

j_call: TRBJ1-1
v_call: TRBV19
clone_size: few
d_call: NA
cdr3_nt: TGTGCCAGTAGTCCCGGGACTAAAGCTTTCTTT
cdr3_aa: CASSPGTKAFF

j_call: TRBJ2-7
v_call: TRBV7-2
clone_size: few
d_call: TRBD1
cdr3_nt: TGTGCCAGCAGCTTAGCTGGACCGGGACAGGGGGCCTACGAGCAGTACTTC
cdr3_aa: CASSLAGPGQGAYEQYF

j_call: TRBJ2-6
v_call: TRBV6-5
clone_size: NA
d_call: NA
cdr3_nt: TGTGCCAGCAGCCCGGTTACCCGGTTCCTTCTGGGTTCTGGGGCCAACGTCCTGACTTTC
cdr3_aa: CASSPVTRFLLGSGANVLTF

j_call: TRBJ1-1
v_call: TRBV6-5
clone_size: NA
d_call: NA
cdr3_nt: TGTGCCAGCAGACGGATGAACACTGAAGCTTTCTTT
cdr3_aa: CASRRMNTEAFF

j_call: TRBJ2-5
v_call: TRBV12-3/TRBV12-4
clone_size: NA
d_call: NA
cdr3_nt: TGTGCCAGCAACCTCTGGGGCAGTCAAGAGACCCAGTACTTC
cdr3_aa: CASNLWGSQETQYF

j_call: TRBJ2-5
v_call: TRBV28
clone_size: NA
d_call: NA
cdr3_nt: TGTGCCAGCAGTGCCCTCCTGAGAGGGGAGACCCAGTACTTC
cdr3_aa: CASSALLRGETQYF

j_call: TRBJ2-5
v_call: TRBV28
clone_size: many
d_call: NA
cdr3_nt: TGTGCCAGCAGAGACCTCATGGGCCGAGAGACCCAGTACTTC
cdr3_aa: CASRDLMGRETQYF

j_call: TRBJ2-3
v_call: TRBV30
clone_size: NA
d_call: TRBD2
cdr3_nt: TGTGCCTGGACCCTAGCGGGGGCCCTCAGCACAGATACGCAGTATTTT
cdr3_aa: CAWTLAGALSTDTQYF

j_call: TRBJ2-7
v_call: TRBV30
clone_size: NA
d_call: TRBD2
cdr3_nt: TGTGCCTGGGGGACTAGCTCCTACGAGCAGTGCTTC
cdr3_aa: CAWGTSSYEQCF

j_call: TRBJ2-7
v_call: TRBV15
clone_size: NA
d_call: TRBD1
cdr3_nt: TGTGCCACCAGCAGTTCAAACAACAGGGGGTGGGAGCAGTACTTC
cdr3_aa: CATSSSNNRGWEQYF

j_call: TRBJ2-7
v_call: TRBV28
clone_size: few
d_call: NA
cdr3_nt: TGTGCCAGCAGTTTATTGTCAGGACCACCCTACGAGCAGTACTTC
cdr3_aa: CASSLLSGPPYEQYF

j_call: TRBJ2-2
v_call: TRBV20-1
clone_size: few
d_call: TRBD1
cdr3_nt: TGCAGTGCTAGAGATGTACAGGGGACGAACACCGGGGAGCTGTTTTTT
cdr3_aa: CSARDVQGTNTGELFF

j_call: TRBJ2-3
v_call: TRBV5-6
clone_size: many
d_call: TRBD2
cdr3_nt: TGTGCCAGCAGCTTTATTGCTAGCGGGACGTTCGGAGATACGCAGTATTTT
cdr3_aa: CASSFIASGTFGDTQYF

j_call: TRBJ2-7
v_call: TRBV19
clone_size: few
d_call: NA
cdr3_nt: TGTGCCAGTAGTATTGGAGGATTTGTATACGAGCAGTACTTC
cdr3_aa: CASSIGGFVYEQYF

j_call: TRBJ1-5
v_call: TRBV19
clone_size: NA
d_call: NA
cdr3_nt: TGTGCCAGTAGTACCCTACTCAACAGGGCCCCCGATCAGCCCCAGCATTTT
cdr3_aa: CASSTLLNRAPDQPQHF

j_call: TRBJ2-1
v_call: TRBV24-1
clone_size: NA
d_call: NA
cdr3_nt: TGTGCCACCAGTGATATATCAGTGACTAAGCGCTCCTACAATGAGCAGTTCTTC
cdr3_aa: CATSDISVTKRSYNEQFF

j_call: TRBJ2-3
v_call: TRBV29-1
clone_size: many
d_call: NA
cdr3_nt: TGCAGCGTCCAGGAAGATACGCAGTATTTT
cdr3_aa: CSVQEDTQYF

j_call: TRBJ2-1
v_call: TRBV23-1
clone_size: many
d_call: NA
cdr3_nt: TGCGCCAGCAGTCACATCCGGCCGGGTTACAATGAGCAGTTCTTC
cdr3_aa: CASSHIRPGYNEQFF

j_call: TRBJ1-5
v_call: TRBV20-1
clone_size: many
d_call: NA
cdr3_nt: TGCAGTGCTAGAGATGGGGCTAGCAATCAGCCCCAGCATTTT
cdr3_aa: CSARDGASNQPQHF

j_call: TRBJ2-3
v_call: TRBV7-8
clone_size: many
d_call: TRBD2
cdr3_nt: TGTGCCAGCAGCTTAAAATGGGGACTAGCGAGAGATACGCAGTATTTT
cdr3_aa: CASSLKWGLARDTQYF

j_call: TRBJ2-7
v_call: TRBV28
clone_size: NA
d_call: NA
cdr3_nt: TGTGCCAGCAGTTTAGTGGGCAGTTCCTACGCGCAGTACTTC
cdr3_aa: CASSLVGSSYAQYF

j_call: TRBJ1-4
v_call: TRBV7-6
clone_size: NA
d_call: TRBD1
cdr3_nt: TGTGCCAGCAGCTTACTGGGACAGACAACTAATGAAAAACTGTTTTTT
cdr3_aa: CASSLLGQTTNEKLFF

j_call: TRBJ2-2
v_call: TRBV30
clone_size: NA
d_call: NA
cdr3_nt: TGTGCCTGGAGTGTATCGTTGGGGGGCGGGGACACCGGGGAGCTGTTTTTT
cdr3_aa: CAWSVSLGGGDTGELFF

j_call: TRBJ2-7
v_call: TRBV5-1
clone_size: NA
d_call: TRBD1
cdr3_nt: TGCGCCGGCAGCTTGGCAGGGGGAGAAACCTACGAGCAGTACTTC
cdr3_aa: CAGSLAGGETYEQYF

j_call: TRBJ1-2
v_call: TRBV5-6
clone_size: NA
d_call: NA
cdr3_nt: TGTGCCAGCAGCTTCTTGACAGGCGTCTATGGCTACACCTTC
cdr3_aa: CASSFLTGVYGYTF

j_call: TRBJ1-4
v_call: TRBV12-3/TRBV12-4
clone_size: NA
d_call: NA
cdr3_nt: TGTGCCAGCAGTTATACGGCCGCAGCAACTAATGAAAAACTGTTTTTT
cdr3_aa: CASSYTAAATNEKLFF

j_call: TRBJ1-1
v_call: TRBV6-5
clone_size: few
d_call: NA
cdr3_nt: TGTGCCAGCAGTTACCAGGTTAGGAACACTGAAGCTTTCTTT
cdr3_aa: CASSYQVRNTEAFF

j_call: TRBJ2-1
v_call: TRBV7-2
clone_size: NA
d_call: TRBD2
cdr3_nt: TGTGCCAGCAGCTTAGCGGTGGGTAGCGGGGACTCCTACAATGAGCAGTTCTTC
cdr3_aa: CASSLAVGSGDSYNEQFF

j_call: TRBJ2-3
v_call: TRBV11-2
clone_size: many
d_call: NA
cdr3_nt: TGTGCCAGCAGCGGAGGAAGGCGCACAGATACGCAGTATTTT
cdr3_aa: CASSGGRRTDTQYF

j_call: TRBJ2-1
v_call: TRBV30
clone_size: NA
d_call: NA
cdr3_nt: TGTGCCTGGGTTAAGGACTCCTACAATGAGCAGTTCTTC
cdr3_aa: CAWVKDSYNEQFF

j_call: TRBJ2-1
v_call: TRBV29-1
clone_size: few
d_call: TRBD2
cdr3_nt: TGCAGCGTCGCCGGGACTAGCGGGGGGTACAATGAGCAGTTCTTC
cdr3_aa: CSVAGTSGGYNEQFF

j_call: TRBJ2-7
v_call: TRBV5-6
clone_size: many
d_call: NA
cdr3_nt: TGTGCCAGCAGCTTGGTCGTGGACGAGCAGTACTTC
cdr3_aa: CASSLVVDEQYF

j_call: TRBJ2-7
v_call: TRBV19
clone_size: few
d_call: TRBD2
cdr3_nt: TGTGCCAGTAGTATTGTGACTAGCGGGAGCTACGAGCAGTACTTC
cdr3_aa: CASSIVTSGSYEQYF

j_call: TRBJ2-6
v_call: TRBV19
clone_size: NA
d_call: NA
cdr3_nt: TGTGCCAGTAGTAACCTAAAAGGTCCGAGGCATGGGGCCAACGTCCTGCCTTTC
cdr3_aa: CASSNLKGPRHGANVLPF

j_call: TRBJ1-3
v_call: TRBV20-1
clone_size: NA
d_call: NA
cdr3_nt: TGCAGTGCTAGATCTATTAAATCTGGAAACACCATATATTTT
cdr3_aa: CSARSIKSGNTIYF

j_call: TRBJ1-5
v_call: TRBV19
clone_size: NA
d_call: NA
cdr3_nt: TGTGCCAGTAGTATGGGCCTCTTCGGCAATCAGCCCCAGCATTTT
cdr3_aa: CASSMGLFGNQPQHF

j_call: TRBJ1-5
v_call: TRBV4-2
clone_size: NA
d_call: NA
cdr3_nt: TGTGCCAGCAGCCAACGGGGGGGTGGCAATCAGCCCCAGCATTTT
cdr3_aa: CASSQRGGGNQPQHF

j_call: TRBJ1-4
v_call: TRBV7-9
clone_size: many
d_call: TRBD1
cdr3_nt: TGTGCCAGCAGCTCCGGACAGGGTGTAACCTTCAATGAAAAACTGTTTTTT
cdr3_aa: CASSSGQGVTFNEKLFF

j_call: TRBJ1-5
v_call: TRBV5-8
clone_size: few
d_call: NA
cdr3_nt: TGTGCCAGCAGCTTATGGGAGACCAATCAGCCCCAGCATTTT
cdr3_aa: CASSLWETNQPQHF

j_call: TRBJ2-7
v_call: TRBV7-3
clone_size: few
d_call: NA
cdr3_nt: TGTGCCAGCAGCCCTAATGGGGCCTACGAGCAGTACTTC
cdr3_aa: CASSPNGAYEQYF

j_call: TRBJ1-1
v_call: TRBV10-3
clone_size: NA
d_call: TRBD1
cdr3_nt: TGTGCCATCGGAGACAGGGGCACTGAAGCTTTCTTT
cdr3_aa: CAIGDRGTEAFF

j_call: TRBJ1-1
v_call: TRBV20-1
clone_size: few
d_call: NA
cdr3_nt: TGCAGTGCTGCCGACAGGCGGACTGAAGCTTTCTTT
cdr3_aa: CSAADRRTEAFF

j_call: TRBJ2-7
v_call: TRBV20-1
clone_size: NA
d_call: NA
cdr3_nt: TGCAGCATCCCGGGGCCCTCCTACGAGCAGTACTTC
cdr3_aa: CSIPGPSYEQYF

j_call: TRBJ2-7
v_call: TRBV11-2
clone_size: NA
d_call: TRBD1
cdr3_nt: TGTGCCAGCAGCTTAGCCCCCGGGACAGAAGGGGGTTTTTACGAGCAGTACTTC
cdr3_aa: CASSLAPGTEGGFYEQYF

j_call: TRBJ1-3
v_call: TRBV18
clone_size: NA
d_call: TRBD1
cdr3_nt: TGTGCCAGCTCCCCGGGGACAGGGTTCGGAAACACCATATATTTT
cdr3_aa: CASSPGTGFGNTIYF

j_call: TRBJ1-5
v_call: TRBV19
clone_size: once
d_call: TRBD1
cdr3_nt: TGTGCCTGTAGTGTACAGGGGAATCAGCCCCAGCATTTT
cdr3_aa: CACSVQGNQPQHF